Listed below are T cell receptor beta chains from one sample, sequenced in a study of T cells in Graves' hyperthyroidism and ophthalmopathy. MiXCR, run by TCRdb on the multiplex PCR reads, gives a single entry per CDR3 protein. The sample records 400,000 or so distinct CDR3 sequences, 11% to 15% being singletons. Sequencing input: blood. Source of these receptors: a man aged 50-59 years with Graves' ophthalmopathy. The CDR3 runs from the conserved cysteine through the conserved F or W. D genes are given only for firm matches. Size is stated for part of the rows, as once, few or many counts, or as a class when the clone is expanded.

v_call	j_call	clone_size	d_call	cdr3_nt	cdr3_aa
TRBV7-8	TRBJ2-3	many	TRBD1	TGTGCCAGCAGCAAGGGACAGAGCGGAGATACGCAGTATTTT	CASSKGQSGDTQYF
TRBV12-5	TRBJ2-1	many	TRBD2	TGTGCTAGTGGTTTGGAACTAGCGGGAGACAATGAGCAGTTCTTC	CASGLELAGDNEQFF
TRBV29-1	TRBJ2-7	NA	NA	TGCAGCGTGACTATAAGGGCCTACGAGCAGTACTTC	CSVTIRAYEQYF
TRBV28	TRBJ1-2	NA	NA	TGTGCCAGCAGTTTACTGGTCCAGGACCAATATGGCTACACCTTC	CASSLLVQDQYGYTF
TRBV11-2	TRBJ2-7	many	NA	TGTGCCAGCAGCTTCAACTACGAGCAGTACTTC	CASSFNYEQYF
TRBV29-1	TRBJ2-7	NA	NA	TGCAGCGTTGTAAAGGGTCCCTACGAGCAGTACTTC	CSVVKGPYEQYF
TRBV19	TRBJ2-1	many	TRBD2	TGTGCCAGTAGTATTTTGGGCGGGAGTGGATATGAGCAGTTCTTC	CASSILGGSGYEQFF
TRBV5-6	TRBJ1-2	many	TRBD1	TGTGCCAGCAGCACCTGGACAGGGGGCTGGGACTATGGCTACACCTTC	CASSTWTGGWDYGYTF
TRBV2	TRBJ1-2	many	TRBD1	TGTGCCAGCAGTCTAAGCCAGGGGGGCTATGGCTACACCTTC	CASSLSQGGYGYTF
TRBV7-9	TRBJ2-7	many	TRBD1	TGTGCCAGCAGCTTGGGGGACAGGGGGACCTACGAGCAGTACTTC	CASSLGDRGTYEQYF
TRBV28	TRBJ1-1	many	TRBD1	TGTGCCAGCAAACGACAGGGGTCAACTGAAGCTTTCTTT	CASKRQGSTEAFF
TRBV5-1	TRBJ2-7	many	NA	TGCGCCAGCAGCCCCCAGCGGGCCTACGAGCAGTACTTC	CASSPQRAYEQYF
TRBV29-1	TRBJ2-5	few	TRBD2	TGCAGCGTTCCCACGAGTTCTAGCGGGAGAATCTGGGAAGAGACCCAGTACTTC	CSVPTSSSGRIWEETQYF
TRBV29-1	TRBJ2-1	NA	NA	TGCAGCCTGGGACTTCCCAACAATGAGCAGTTCTTC	CSLGLPNNEQFF
TRBV29-1	TRBJ2-3	many	NA	TGCAGCGGAGAACACGGAGCTAGCACAGATACGCAGTATTTT	CSGEHGASTDTQYF
TRBV20-1	TRBJ2-1	many	NA	TGCAGTGCTAGAGCACCCAATGCGGTACGGAATGAGCAGTTCTTC	CSARAPNAVRNEQFF
TRBV29-1	TRBJ2-1	few	NA	TGCAGCGTTGCGGATACTCCCTACAATGAGCAGTTCTTC	CSVADTPYNEQFF
TRBV5-5	TRBJ2-3	many	NA	TGTGCCAGCAGCTTTCAGGCGGGGTCCCCAGATACGCAGTATTTT	CASSFQAGSPDTQYF
TRBV10-3	TRBJ2-7	many	NA	TGTGCCATCAGTGAGAACATCTACGAGCAGTACTTC	CAISENIYEQYF
TRBV10-3	TRBJ2-7	many	TRBD1	TGTGCCACCCAGGGGGCCTCGCGTAGTTACGAGCAGTACTTC	CATQGASRSYEQYF
TRBV7-8	TRBJ2-7	few	NA	TGTGCCAGCAGCTTTCGCGCGGACTCCTACGAGCAGTACTTC	CASSFRADSYEQYF
TRBV5-1	TRBJ1-4	NA	NA	TGCGCCAGCAGCGGCTCCCAAAATGAAAAACTGTTTTTT	CASSGSQNEKLFF
TRBV6-5	TRBJ2-1	few	TRBD2	TGTGCCAGCAGTTACCCGACTAGCGGGTTAAACTCCTACAATGAGCAGTTCTTC	CASSYPTSGLNSYNEQFF
TRBV20-1	TRBJ2-2	many	TRBD2	TGCAGTGCTAGAGTGCTAGCGGGAGGGACGAACACCGGGGAGCTGTTTTTT	CSARVLAGGTNTGELFF
TRBV5-1	TRBJ1-3	many	NA	TGCGCCAGCAGCACACCTACTGGGGACACCATATATTTT	CASSTPTGDTIYF
TRBV14	TRBJ2-3	many	NA	TGTGCCAGCAGCCAAGTTGAGCGGCCCACAGATACGCAGTATTTT	CASSQVERPTDTQYF
TRBV7-6	TRBJ2-5	NA	TRBD1	TGTGCCAGCGGGACAGGGGTCGAAGAGACCCAGTACTTC	CASGTGVEETQYF
TRBV7-8	TRBJ2-5	NA	TRBD2	TGTGCCAGCAGCACAACTAGCGGAGAAGAGACCCAGTACTTC	CASSTTSGEETQYF
TRBV28	TRBJ2-4	many	NA	TGTGCCACCCACCTGCCCCCGGGCATTCAGTACTTC	CATHLPPGIQYF
TRBV12-3/TRBV12-4	TRBJ2-5	many	NA	TGTGCCAGCAGCCCCTCGGGGGGCGGGACCCAGTACTTC	CASSPSGGGTQYF
TRBV6-1	TRBJ2-3	NA	TRBD1	TGTGCCAGCACTGATACCGGGACAGGCCGCACAGATACGCAGTATTTT	CASTDTGTGRTDTQYF
TRBV5-1	TRBJ1-1	few	TRBD1	TGCGCCAGCAGCTTGGGGGGACAGGGATCGTCGAACACTGAAGCTTTCTTT	CASSLGGQGSSNTEAFF
TRBV27	TRBJ2-5	few	NA	TGTGCCAGCAGGACGGGTCAAGAGACCCAGTACTTC	CASRTGQETQYF
TRBV4-1	TRBJ2-5	many	TRBD2	TGCGCCAGCAGCCGTAACAGGCTAGCGGTTTTCCAAGAGACCCAGTACTTC	CASSRNRLAVFQETQYF
TRBV28	TRBJ2-2	many	NA	TGTGCCAGCAGTTTGGACTCCCCGAGGACCGGGGAGCTGTTTTTT	CASSLDSPRTGELFF
TRBV19	TRBJ1-4	NA	NA	TGTGCCAGTAGTCGGGAGACAACTAATGAAAAACTGTTTTTT	CASSRETTNEKLFF
TRBV20-1	TRBJ2-1	many	TRBD2	TGCAGTGCGACACCCGGGACTAGCCCAAACAATGAGCAGTTCTTC	CSATPGTSPNNEQFF
TRBV12-3/TRBV12-4	TRBJ1-1	many	NA	TGTGCCAGCAGTACCACTCAACGCACTGAAGCTTTCTTT	CASSTTQRTEAFF
TRBV6-2/TRBV6-3	TRBJ2-1	few	NA	TGTGCCAGCAGTTATCTGGATGAGCAGTTCTTC	CASSYLDEQFF
TRBV12-3/TRBV12-4	TRBJ1-5	many	NA	TGTGCCAGCAGTTTAGAAGCAACTCGCCAGCCCCAGCATTTT	CASSLEATRQPQHF
TRBV29-1	TRBJ1-5	few	NA	TGCAGCGTTGGACAGAACAATCAGCCCCAGCATTTT	CSVGQNNQPQHF
TRBV27	TRBJ2-1	NA	NA	TGTGCCAGCAGTCCTCGGGATACCTTGTACAATGAGCAGTTCTTC	CASSPRDTLYNEQFF
TRBV4-2	TRBJ2-4	NA	NA	TGTGCCAGCAGCCAAGACTGGGGGTCTCTTAACATTCAGTACTTC	CASSQDWGSLNIQYF
TRBV5-6	TRBJ2-5	NA	NA	TGTGCCAGCAGCGACTCTCAAGAGACCCAGTACTTC	CASSDSQETQYF
TRBV4-1	TRBJ2-2	NA	TRBD1	TGCGCCAGCAGCCAAAGGGTGGGGACAGGGATGACCGGGGAGCTGTTTTTT	CASSQRVGTGMTGELFF
TRBV6-5	TRBJ2-1	NA	TRBD2	TGTGCCAGCAGTTACGGGGGGCAAGCGGGAGGCAGCTCCTACAATGAGCAGTTCTTC	CASSYGGQAGGSSYNEQFF
TRBV11-2	TRBJ2-7	many	NA	TGTGCCAGCAGCTTAGGCGCGGGCCCCTCCTACGAGCAGTACTTC	CASSLGAGPSYEQYF
TRBV5-8	TRBJ2-2	many	TRBD2	TGTGCCAGCAGCTTTTCACTAGCGGGAGTCACCGGGGAGCTGTTTTTT	CASSFSLAGVTGELFF
TRBV20-1	TRBJ2-5	many	NA	TGCAGTGCTAGGAACACCGGGACAACTCAAGAGACCCAGTACTTC	CSARNTGTTQETQYF
TRBV6-1	TRBJ2-5	many	NA	TGTGCCAGCAGTAAAAGGACAACACCCAACCAAGAGACCCAGTACTTC	CASSKRTTPNQETQYF
TRBV13	TRBJ2-7	many	NA	TGTGCCAGCAGCCGCTCGACAGCCACCGGGCAGTACTTC	CASSRSTATGQYF
TRBV6-1	TRBJ2-7	few	TRBD1	TGTGCGATCGGGACAGGGGTCTACGAGCAGTACTTC	CAIGTGVYEQYF
TRBV20-1	TRBJ2-1	many	NA	TGCAGTGCTAGAGACCCTAGCGTCCCTTGGGATGAGCAGTTCTTC	CSARDPSVPWDEQFF
TRBV5-1	TRBJ1-3	NA	TRBD1	TGCGCCAGCAGCTGGCACAGGGGGCTCGCGGGAAACACCATATATTTT	CASSWHRGLAGNTIYF
TRBV10-1	TRBJ2-3	NA	TRBD1	TGCGCCAGCAGTGAAGCAGGGGGTAGCACAGATACGCAGTATTTT	CASSEAGGSTDTQYF
TRBV28	TRBJ2-1	many	NA	TGTGCCAGCAGCGCACTCCAGGGCTCCTACAATGAGCAGTTCTTC	CASSALQGSYNEQFF